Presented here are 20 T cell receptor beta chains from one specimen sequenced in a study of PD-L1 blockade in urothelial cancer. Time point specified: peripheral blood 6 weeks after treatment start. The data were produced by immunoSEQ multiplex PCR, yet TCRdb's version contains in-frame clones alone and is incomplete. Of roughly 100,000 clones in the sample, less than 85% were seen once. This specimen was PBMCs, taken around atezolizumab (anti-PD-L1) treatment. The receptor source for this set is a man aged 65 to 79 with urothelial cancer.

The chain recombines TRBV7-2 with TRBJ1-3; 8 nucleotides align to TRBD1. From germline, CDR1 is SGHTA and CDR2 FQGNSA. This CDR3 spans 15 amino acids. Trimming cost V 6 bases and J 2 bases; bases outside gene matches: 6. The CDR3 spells CASSDRTGTGNTIYF. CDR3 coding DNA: TGTGCCAGCAGTGACAGGACAGGGACTGGAAACACCATATATTTT. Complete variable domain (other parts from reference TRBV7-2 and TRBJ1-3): GAGVSQSPSNKVTEKGKDVELRCDPISGHTALYWYRQSLGQGLEFLIYFQGNSAPDKSGLPSDRFSAERTGGSVSTLTIQRTQQEDSAVYLCASSDRTGTGNTIYFGEGSWLTVV.

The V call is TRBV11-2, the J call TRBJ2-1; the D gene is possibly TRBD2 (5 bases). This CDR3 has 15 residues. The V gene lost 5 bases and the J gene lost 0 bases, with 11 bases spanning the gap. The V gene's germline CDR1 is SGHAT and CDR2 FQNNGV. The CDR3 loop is CASSPVRGSYNEQFF. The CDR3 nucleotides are TGTGCCAGCAGCCCAGTCCGGGGCTCCTACAATGAGCAGTTCTTC.

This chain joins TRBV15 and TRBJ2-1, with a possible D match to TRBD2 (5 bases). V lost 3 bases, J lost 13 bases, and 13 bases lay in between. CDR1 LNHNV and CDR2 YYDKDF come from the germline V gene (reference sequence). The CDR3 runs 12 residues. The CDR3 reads CATSREVARQFF. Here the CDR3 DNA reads TGTGCCACCAGCAGGGAGGTTGCACGACAGTTCTTC.

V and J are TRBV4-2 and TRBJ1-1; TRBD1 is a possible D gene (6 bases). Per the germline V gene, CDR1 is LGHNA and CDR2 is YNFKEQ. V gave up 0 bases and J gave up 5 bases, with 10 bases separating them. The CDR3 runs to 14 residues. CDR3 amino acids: CASSQDTGRTEAFF. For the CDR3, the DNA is TGTGCCAGCAGCCAAGATACAGGGCGGACTGAAGCTTTCTTT.

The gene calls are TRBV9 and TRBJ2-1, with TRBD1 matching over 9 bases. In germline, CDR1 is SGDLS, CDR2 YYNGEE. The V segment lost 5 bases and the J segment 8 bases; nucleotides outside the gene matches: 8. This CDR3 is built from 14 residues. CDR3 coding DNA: TGTGCCAGCAGTGGACAGGGGAAAGTCTATGAGCAGTTCTTC. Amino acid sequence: CASSGQGKVYEQFF.

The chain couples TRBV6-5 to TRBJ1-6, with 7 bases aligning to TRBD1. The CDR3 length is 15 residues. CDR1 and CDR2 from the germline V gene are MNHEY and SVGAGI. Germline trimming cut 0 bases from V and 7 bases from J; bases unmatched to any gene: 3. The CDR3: CASSYSGTENSPLHF. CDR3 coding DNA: TGTGCCAGCAGTTACTCGGGGACAGAAAATTCACCCCTCCACTTT.

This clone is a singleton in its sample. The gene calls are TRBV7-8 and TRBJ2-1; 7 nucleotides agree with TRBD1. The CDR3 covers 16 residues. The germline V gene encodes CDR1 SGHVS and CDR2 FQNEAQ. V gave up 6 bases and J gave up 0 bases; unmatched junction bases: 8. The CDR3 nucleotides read TGTGCCAGCAGGGGCCAGACAGGGAGCTCCTACAATGAGCAGTTCTTC. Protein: CASRGQTGSSYNEQFF.

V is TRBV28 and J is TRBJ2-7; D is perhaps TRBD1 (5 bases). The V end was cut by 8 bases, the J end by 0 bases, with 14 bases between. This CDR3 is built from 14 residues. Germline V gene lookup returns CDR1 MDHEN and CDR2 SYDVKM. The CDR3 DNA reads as TGTGCCAGCGGGCCCATTGGGGCCTCCTACGAGCAGTACTTC. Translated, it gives CASGPIGASYEQYF. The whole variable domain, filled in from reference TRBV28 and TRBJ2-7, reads DVKVTQSSRYLVKRTGEKVFLECVQDMDHENMFWYRQDPGLGLRLIYFSYDVKMKEKGDIPEGYSVSREKKERFSLILESASTNQTSMYLCASGPIGASYEQYFGPGTRLTVT.

The CDR3 sequence: CASSLDPGTDTQYF. In DNA form, the CDR3 reads TGTGCCAGCAGCTTAGATCCGGGGACAGATACGCAGTATTTT. The chain couples TRBV7-3 to TRBJ2-3, with D tentatively TRBD2 (5 bases). The V gene lost 2 bases and the J gene lost 3 bases, with 9 bases spanning the gap. The CDR3 spans 14 residues. Germline CDR1 is SGHTA and CDR2 is FQGTGA.

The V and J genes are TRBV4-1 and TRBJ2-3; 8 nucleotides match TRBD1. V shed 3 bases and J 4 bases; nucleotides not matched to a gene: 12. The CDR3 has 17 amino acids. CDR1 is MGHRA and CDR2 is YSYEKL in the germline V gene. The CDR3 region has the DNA TGCGCCAGCAGCCACCGGACTGACAGGGGCGTTCCAGATACGCAGTATTTT. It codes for CASSHRTDRGVPDTQYF.

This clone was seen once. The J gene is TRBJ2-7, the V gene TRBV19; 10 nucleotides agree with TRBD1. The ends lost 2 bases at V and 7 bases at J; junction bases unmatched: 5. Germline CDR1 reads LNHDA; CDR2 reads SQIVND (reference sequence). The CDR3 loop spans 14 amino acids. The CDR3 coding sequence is TGTGCCAGTAGTATACCGGGACAGGGGAGGGAGCAGTACTTC. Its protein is CASSIPGQGREQYF.

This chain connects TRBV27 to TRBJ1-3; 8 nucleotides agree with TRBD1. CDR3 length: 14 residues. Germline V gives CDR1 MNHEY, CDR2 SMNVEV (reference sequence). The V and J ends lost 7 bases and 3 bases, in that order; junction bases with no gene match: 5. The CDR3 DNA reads TGTGCCAGCACCACAGGGGGAGGTGGAAACACCATATATTTT. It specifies CASTTGGGGNTIYF.

This CDR3 reads CSVGDLYGYTF. The CDR3 DNA sequence: TGCAGTGTCGGAGACCTCTATGGCTACACCTTC. The chain is built from TRBV20-1 and TRBJ1-2; D gene uncertain. The CDR3 contains 11 residues. V lost 7 bases and J lost 4, with 10 bases in between. Germline V gene sequence: CDR1 DFQATT, CDR2 SNEGSKA (reference sequence).

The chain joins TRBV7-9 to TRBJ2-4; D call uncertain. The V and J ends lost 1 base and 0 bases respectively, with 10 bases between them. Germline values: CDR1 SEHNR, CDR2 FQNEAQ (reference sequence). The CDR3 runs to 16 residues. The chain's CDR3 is CASSLGHLLAKNIQYF. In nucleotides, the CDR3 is TGTGCCAGCAGCTTAGGACATCTCCTAGCCAAAAACATTCAGTACTTC.

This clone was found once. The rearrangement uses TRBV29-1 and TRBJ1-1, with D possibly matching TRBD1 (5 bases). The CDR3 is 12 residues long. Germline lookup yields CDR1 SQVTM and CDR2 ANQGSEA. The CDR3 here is CRAGGGNTEAFF. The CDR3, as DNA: TGCAGGGCTGGGGGGGGGAACACTGAAGCTTTCTTT.

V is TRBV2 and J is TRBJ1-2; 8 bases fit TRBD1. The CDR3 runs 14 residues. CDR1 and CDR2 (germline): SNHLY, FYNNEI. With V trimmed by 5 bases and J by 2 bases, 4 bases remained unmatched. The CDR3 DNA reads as TGTGCCAGCAGTCCTGGACAGGGCAACTATGGCTACACCTTC. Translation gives CASSPGQGNYGYTF.

DNA of the CDR3: TGTGCCAGTAGTATAGCGCCCCCACTAGCGGGAGTTACAGATACGCAGTATTTT. This gives the protein CASSIAPPLAGVTDTQYF. This sequence joins TRBV19 and TRBJ2-3; 11 bases are a match to TRBD2. There are 18 residues in the CDR3. The germline V gene has CDR1 LNHDA and CDR2 SQIVND (reference sequence). Trimming at V came to 1 base and at J to 3 bases, leaving 9 bases not matched to a gene. Full variable domain (outside the CDR3, taken from reference TRBV19 and TRBJ2-3): DGGITQSPKYLFRKEGQNVTLSCEQNLNHDAMYWYRQDPGQGLRLIYYSQIVNDFQKGDIAEGYSVSREKKESFPLTVTSAQKNPTAFYLCASSIAPPLAGVTDTQYFGPGTRLTVL.

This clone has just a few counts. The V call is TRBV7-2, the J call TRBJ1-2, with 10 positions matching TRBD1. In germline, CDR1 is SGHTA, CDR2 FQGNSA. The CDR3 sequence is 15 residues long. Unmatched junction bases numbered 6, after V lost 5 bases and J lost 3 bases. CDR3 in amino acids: CASSPPDRGDYGYTF. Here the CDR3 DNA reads TGTGCCAGCAGCCCCCCGGACAGGGGGGACTATGGCTACACCTTC. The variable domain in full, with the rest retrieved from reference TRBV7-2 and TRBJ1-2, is GAGVSQSPSNKVTEKGKDVELRCDPISGHTALYWYRQSLGQGLEFLIYFQGNSAPDKSGLPSDRFSAERTGGSVSTLTIQRTQQEDSAVYLCASSPPDRGDYGYTFGSGTRLTVV.

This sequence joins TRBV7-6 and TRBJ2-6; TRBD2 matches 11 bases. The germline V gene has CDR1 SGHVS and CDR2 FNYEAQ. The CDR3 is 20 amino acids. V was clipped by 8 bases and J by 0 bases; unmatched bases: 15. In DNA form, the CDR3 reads TGTGCCAGCGGGGGCTGGTTAGCGGGAGGGCCGGGCTCTGGGGCCAACGTCCTGACTTTC. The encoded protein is CASGGWLAGGPGSGANVLTF.

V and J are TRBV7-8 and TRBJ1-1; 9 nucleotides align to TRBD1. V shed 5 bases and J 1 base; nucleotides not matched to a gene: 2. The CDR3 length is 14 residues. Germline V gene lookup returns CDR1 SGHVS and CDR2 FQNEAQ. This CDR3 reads CASSQGQGNTEAFF. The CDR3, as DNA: TGTGCCAGCAGCCAGGGACAGGGGAACACTGAAGCTTTCTTT. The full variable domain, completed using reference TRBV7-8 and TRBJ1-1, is GAGVSQSPRYKVAKRGQDVALRCDPISGHVSLFWYQQALGQGPEFLTYFQNEAQLDKSGLPSDRFFAERPEGSVSTLKIQRTQQEDSAVYLCASSQGQGNTEAFFGQGTRLTVV.